The rows below give T cell receptor beta chains drawn from one sample of a study of CD8 T cells in ankylosing spondylitis. TCRdb passed the 5' RACE reads through MiXCR, listing each CDR3 protein once. The table has some 800,000 distinct CDR3 sequences, 12% seen once. Sequenced sample: blood, either unsorted or a sorted T cell fraction (not recorded which). The receptors were gathered from a male donor with ankylosing spondylitis. Each CDR3 is given with its conserved first and last residue. The order of the fields is clone size, J gene, CDR3 length, V gene, D gene, CDR3 DNA, CDR3 protein. The D gene is left open where the match is weak. Clone size appears in some rows only: once, few, many, or a class for an expanded clone.

clone_size: many; j_call: TRBJ2-7; cdr3_length: 13; v_call: TRBV5-1; d_call: NA; cdr3_nt: TGCGCCAGCAGCTTTGTAGGAAACTACGAGCAGTACTTC; cdr3_aa: CASSFVGNYEQYF
clone_size: many; j_call: TRBJ2-3; cdr3_length: 13; v_call: TRBV29-1; d_call: NA; cdr3_nt: TGCAGCGTTGGGGCTAGCGGCACAGATACGCAGTATTTT; cdr3_aa: CSVGASGTDTQYF
clone_size: many; j_call: TRBJ2-7; cdr3_length: 11; v_call: TRBV29-1; d_call: NA; cdr3_nt: TGCAGCGTTGGTTTCTCCTACGAGCAGTACTTC; cdr3_aa: CSVGFSYEQYF
clone_size: few; j_call: TRBJ2-1; cdr3_length: 14; v_call: TRBV28; d_call: NA; cdr3_nt: TGTGCCAGCAGTTTAGTCGGGGGTAGGGATGAGCAGTTCTTC; cdr3_aa: CASSLVGGRDEQFF
clone_size: few; j_call: TRBJ2-1; cdr3_length: 13; v_call: TRBV25-1; d_call: NA; cdr3_nt: TGTGCCAGCAGGGGGGGCGACTACAATGAGCAGTTCTTC; cdr3_aa: CASRGGDYNEQFF
clone_size: NA; j_call: TRBJ2-7; cdr3_length: 16; v_call: TRBV6-1; d_call: TRBD1; cdr3_nt: TGTGCCAGCAGGGACCTGGGGACAGGGTTCCCCTACGAGCAGTACTTC; cdr3_aa: CASRDLGTGFPYEQYF
clone_size: many; j_call: TRBJ1-1; cdr3_length: 13; v_call: TRBV9; d_call: NA; cdr3_nt: TGTGCCAGCAGCGTAGCTATGAACACTGAAGCTTTCTTT; cdr3_aa: CASSVAMNTEAFF
clone_size: few; j_call: TRBJ2-7; cdr3_length: 13; v_call: TRBV6-5; d_call: NA; cdr3_nt: TGTGCCAGCAGTTCCTACTTTGGGTACGAGCAGTACTTC; cdr3_aa: CASSSYFGYEQYF
clone_size: many; j_call: TRBJ2-3; cdr3_length: 15; v_call: TRBV24-1; d_call: NA; cdr3_nt: TGTGCCACCAGTGATTCCACCCCGGGGGCAGATACGCAGTATTTT; cdr3_aa: CATSDSTPGADTQYF
clone_size: many; j_call: TRBJ1-1; cdr3_length: 15; v_call: TRBV20-1; d_call: NA; cdr3_nt: TGCAGTGCTAAGGTGGGCAGTGCTCTGAACACTGAAGCTTTCTTT; cdr3_aa: CSAKVGSALNTEAFF